This T cell receptor beta chain was captured by sequencing in a study of T cell responses to AZD1222 COVID-19 vaccine. To note about this clone: The antigen remains undetermined.

This table comes from immunoSEQ multiplex PCR, and its TCRdb copy is limited to in-frame clones, with some not included. Here the sample spans about 69,000 clones, 70% to 90% being singletons. Looked up from germline, CDR1 is SNHLY and CDR2 is FYNNEI. Trimming stripped 2 bases from V and 1 base from J, with 8 bases between. CDR3 length equals 14 residues. Second doses that came at about 4 or about 12 weeks were put together. Study results and limitations: AZD1222 recipients seropositive at baseline numbered only six or seven. It should be noted that donors were predominantly white British and more often female, and clonal diversity was possibly underestimated.

The TCR sequence derives from an adult who received the AZD1222 COVID-19 vaccine. The chain couples TRBV2 to TRBJ1-1; no firm D call. This specimen consisted of peripheral blood, obtained 28 days after the second AZD1222 dose. The CDR3 DNA follows: TGTGCCAGCAGTGAAAAAAGCAGGAACACTGAAGCTTTCTTT. Translated: CASSEKSRNTEAFF.